This record concerns one T cell receptor beta chain sequence. The sample originates from a study of technical replicates of blood from a handful of donors. This CDR3 comprises 15 residues. V dropped 5 bases and J dropped 4; count of bases not matched to a gene: 9. Germline values: CDR1 LGHNA, CDR2 YNFKEQ. The table came from immunoSEQ multiplex PCR; TCRdb's copy has only in-frame clones and leaves some out. The table has over 85,000 clones, over 85% seen once. What was sequenced was T cells isolated from PBMCs. This chain connects TRBV4-2 to TRBJ1-1; 8 bases agree with TRBD1. The TCR sequence derives from a human donor in good health. The CDR3 bases are TGTGCCAGCAGCTCTTACTACAGGGGGGCCACTGAAGCTTTCTTT. Its translation is CASSSYYRGATEAFF.